This is a list of T cell receptor beta chains from one sample in a study of blood T cells in healthy people across ages. One entry per CDR3 protein, called by TCRdb with MiXCR from the 5' RACE reads. The sample has 1,300,000 or so distinct CDR3 sequences; around 55% are singletons. The specimen was blood. The origin of the receptors is a man between 18 and 29 years old in good health. Both conserved end residues are part of each CDR3. D genes are given only for firm matches. The size entry is marked missing in some rows and otherwise reads once, few, many or a size class.

J: TRBJ2-3; V: TRBV7-2; D: TRBD2; size: few; DNA: TGTGCCAGCGGACGCGGGGGGTCGATCACAGATACGCAGTATTTT; CDR3: CASGRGGSITDTQYF
J: TRBJ2-3; V: TRBV29-1; D: NA; size: few; DNA: TGCAGCGTTGCGGACAGATATAGCACAGATACGCAGTATTTT; CDR3: CSVADRYSTDTQYF
J: TRBJ2-7; V: TRBV20-1; D: TRBD1; size: NA; DNA: TGCAGTGCTAGACAGGGACAGGGTTGGCTTTTTTCCGACGAGCAGTACTTC; CDR3: CSARQGQGWLFSDEQYF
J: TRBJ2-7; V: TRBV3-1; D: NA; size: NA; DNA: TGTGCCAGCAGCCCACTAGACAGTTCGCTACGTTACGAGCAGTACTTC; CDR3: CASSPLDSSLRYEQYF
J: TRBJ2-3; V: TRBV29-1; D: TRBD2; size: NA; DNA: TGCAGCGTGGAACAGCGGGAACCCAATTGGGGGCAGTATTTT; CDR3: CSVEQREPNWGQYF
J: TRBJ2-7; V: TRBV11-2; D: NA; size: NA; DNA: TGTGCCAGCAGCGATCCCGGGGGTTCTCTCTCCTACGAGCAGTACTTC; CDR3: CASSDPGGSLSYEQYF
J: TRBJ2-1; V: TRBV6-2/TRBV6-3; D: TRBD2; size: few; DNA: TGTGCCACCAGAGGGACTAGCGACTACAATGAGCAGTTCTTC; CDR3: CATRGTSDYNEQFF
J: TRBJ2-5; V: TRBV10-3; D: TRBD2; size: few; DNA: TGTGCCATCAGTGAGTCCAGCGGGAGCTACCAAGAGACCCAGTACTTC; CDR3: CAISESSGSYQETQYF
J: TRBJ2-7; V: TRBV6-5; D: TRBD2; size: NA; DNA: TGTGCCAGCTTCGGGGCGGGAGGCCCGCTGGGCTACGAGCAGTACTTC; CDR3: CASFGAGGPLGYEQYF
J: TRBJ1-1; V: TRBV2; D: NA; size: NA; DNA: TGTGCCAGCAGTGAAGAAATACAGGGAAGGAACACTGAAGCTTTCTTT; CDR3: CASSEEIQGRNTEAFF
J: TRBJ1-1; V: TRBV5-5; D: TRBD1; size: NA; DNA: TGTGCCAGCAGCTTACAGGGGCGGAAAACTGAAGCTTTCTTT; CDR3: CASSLQGRKTEAFF
J: TRBJ2-1; V: TRBV27; D: NA; size: NA; DNA: TGTGCCAGCAGTACTCAGGGGGGGTTCAATGAGCAGTTCTTC; CDR3: CASSTQGGFNEQFF
J: TRBJ1-2; V: TRBV19; D: TRBD1; size: NA; DNA: TGTGCCAGTCGAAAAAAACAGGGGATTAGGACCAATGGCTACACCTTC; CDR3: CASRKKQGIRTNGYTF
J: TRBJ2-1; V: TRBV27; D: NA; size: NA; DNA: TGTGCCAGCGAAACAGGTAACCGTCAGTTCTTC; CDR3: CASETGNRQFF
J: TRBJ2-5; V: TRBV28; D: TRBD2; size: once; DNA: TGTGCCAGCAGTCCCCGAATAGCGGGGGGGACCCAGTACTTC; CDR3: CASSPRIAGGTQYF
J: TRBJ1-2; V: TRBV27; D: NA; size: NA; DNA: TGTGCCAGCAGAGGACCGCTTCGGGGCTACACCTTC; CDR3: CASRGPLRGYTF
J: TRBJ1-1; V: TRBV3-1; D: TRBD1; size: NA; DNA: TGTGCCAGCAGCCAAGGAGAGGGGGCCACTGAAGCTTTCTTT; CDR3: CASSQGEGATEAFF
J: TRBJ2-7; V: TRBV12-3/TRBV12-4; D: TRBD1; size: few; DNA: TGTGCCAGCACCCAGCTGGGACAGGGGATTTACGAGCAGTACTTC; CDR3: CASTQLGQGIYEQYF
J: TRBJ2-7; V: TRBV6-2/TRBV6-3; D: TRBD1; size: few; DNA: TGTGCCAGCAGTTTAAGCAGGGGGCTTTACGAGCAGTACTTC; CDR3: CASSLSRGLYEQYF
J: TRBJ2-7; V: TRBV6-2/TRBV6-3; D: NA; size: NA; DNA: TGTGCCAGCACCCAAAGAAGGGGGGGCTACGAGCAGTACTTC; CDR3: CASTQRRGGYEQYF
J: TRBJ2-3; V: TRBV5-6; D: NA; size: NA; DNA: TGTGCCAGCCAGCGTGGGGGCCGAGGCTCAGATACGCAGTATTTT; CDR3: CASQRGGRGSDTQYF
J: TRBJ2-5; V: TRBV9; D: NA; size: NA; DNA: TGTGCCAGCAGCGAGCCCCCGAGGGGTAAAGAGACCCAGTACTTC; CDR3: CASSEPPRGKETQYF
J: TRBJ2-1; V: TRBV3-1; D: NA; size: NA; DNA: TGTGCCAGCAGCCAAGTTCAGGCCCTGTTCTTC; CDR3: CASSQVQALFF
J: TRBJ2-5; V: TRBV19; D: NA; size: few; DNA: TGTGCCAGTAGTATAGGGGAGAATCTATACAATGAGCAGTACTTC; CDR3: CASSIGENLYNEQYF
J: TRBJ2-5; V: TRBV4-2; D: NA; size: NA; DNA: TGTGCCAGCAGCCAGGATCCGGCCGTGGAGACCCAGTACTTC; CDR3: CASSQDPAVETQYF
J: TRBJ2-1; V: TRBV14; D: TRBD1; size: NA; DNA: TGTGCCAGCAGCCAAGTTTCAGGGGGCTTTTACAATGAGCAGTTCTTC; CDR3: CASSQVSGGFYNEQFF
J: TRBJ1-2; V: TRBV7-2; D: TRBD1; size: NA; DNA: TGTGCCAGCAGCCCAACCGACAGGGAGGGTTTCTTTGGCTACACCTTC; CDR3: CASSPTDREGFFGYTF
J: TRBJ2-1; V: TRBV4-1; D: TRBD2; size: NA; DNA: TGCGCCAGCAGCCAGGAACCGGGACTAGCGGGACAAAGCTCCTACAATGAGCAGTTCTTC; CDR3: CASSQEPGLAGQSSYNEQFF
J: TRBJ2-5; V: TRBV2; D: TRBD1; size: NA; DNA: TGTGCCAACGCACAGGGGGCTAATCAAGAGACCCAGTACTTC; CDR3: CANAQGANQETQYF
J: TRBJ2-3; V: TRBV6-5; D: TRBD2; size: NA; DNA: TGTGCCAGCAGTTTACTAGCGGGAGGTACAGACACAGATACGCAGTATTTT; CDR3: CASSLLAGGTDTDTQYF
J: TRBJ2-3; V: TRBV12-3/TRBV12-4; D: NA; size: many; DNA: TGTGCCAGCAGTTTGGGGGGACCAGATACGCAGTATTTT; CDR3: CASSLGGPDTQYF
J: TRBJ2-2; V: TRBV20-1; D: TRBD2; size: NA; DNA: TGCAGTGCTAGAGATCCACAGACTAGCGGGGGCGCGAACACCGGGGAGCTGTTTTTT; CDR3: CSARDPQTSGGANTGELFF
J: TRBJ1-2; V: TRBV7-9; D: TRBD1; size: NA; DNA: TGTGCCAGCACCTCACTTATAGACAGGGTGGTAGATGGCTACACCTTC; CDR3: CASTSLIDRVVDGYTF
J: TRBJ2-4; V: TRBV12-3/TRBV12-4; D: NA; size: NA; DNA: TGTGCCAGCAGCGTAGGATTCGGGGTGAGGGCTTCCATTCAGTACTTC; CDR3: CASSVGFGVRASIQYF
J: TRBJ2-4; V: TRBV4-2; D: NA; size: many; DNA: TGTGCCAGCAGCCAAGCAGTTTACCTAAACATTCAGTACTTC; CDR3: CASSQAVYLNIQYF
J: TRBJ2-7; V: TRBV28; D: TRBD2; size: NA; DNA: TGTGCCAGCAGTGTGGGAGGGTCTGACGAGCAGTACTTC; CDR3: CASSVGGSDEQYF
J: TRBJ1-2; V: TRBV20-1; D: NA; size: few; DNA: TGCAGTGCTCCAGACTCCCTCTACGGCTACACCTTC; CDR3: CSAPDSLYGYTF
J: TRBJ2-6; V: TRBV9; D: NA; size: few; DNA: TGTGCCAGCAGCGATTGGGGGGCCAACGTCCTGACTTTC; CDR3: CASSDWGANVLTF
J: TRBJ2-2; V: TRBV29-1; D: NA; size: few; DNA: TGCAGCGTTGACCTCGGACAGACCACCGGGGAGCTGTTTTTT; CDR3: CSVDLGQTTGELFF
J: TRBJ2-7; V: TRBV10-3; D: NA; size: NA; DNA: TGTGCCATCAGTGAGTCGAGCAGGACGGGATTTATTGACGAGCAGTACTTC; CDR3: CAISESSRTGFIDEQYF
J: TRBJ1-5; V: TRBV29-1; D: NA; size: NA; DNA: TGCAGCGCGAAAAACAACACGAATCAGCCCCAGCATTTT; CDR3: CSAKNNTNQPQHF
J: TRBJ2-7; V: TRBV7-2; D: TRBD2; size: NA; DNA: TGTGCCAGCAGCTTCTCGATAGCGGGAGGTGAGGTCTACGAGCAGTACTTC; CDR3: CASSFSIAGGEVYEQYF
J: TRBJ2-3; V: TRBV4-1; D: NA; size: few; DNA: TGCGCCAGCAGCCAAGTCGGGCCGAGCACAGATACGCAGTATTTT; CDR3: CASSQVGPSTDTQYF
J: TRBJ2-3; V: TRBV10-3; D: TRBD2; size: NA; DNA: TGTGCCATCAGTCAACTAGCGGGGGGCACAGATACGCAGTATTTT; CDR3: CAISQLAGGTDTQYF
J: TRBJ1-2; V: TRBV20-1; D: TRBD1; size: once; DNA: TGCAGTGTAACGAACCGGGACAGGTACGACTATGGCTACACCTTC; CDR3: CSVTNRDRYDYGYTF
J: TRBJ1-2; V: TRBV7-9; D: NA; size: NA; DNA: TGTGCCAGCAGCTTAGCGTCCCCCACGGATGGCTACACCTTC; CDR3: CASSLASPTDGYTF
J: TRBJ2-7; V: TRBV11-2; D: NA; size: NA; DNA: TGTGCCAGCAGCCAGCTGGGTACAGGGAGGGTGAGACTACCTATCTACGAGCAGTACTTC; CDR3: CASSQLGTGRVRLPIYEQYF
J: TRBJ1-5; V: TRBV27; D: NA; size: NA; DNA: TGTGCCAGCAGTTCCCGTGCGGCCGGGAGCAATCAGCCCCAGCATTTT; CDR3: CASSSRAAGSNQPQHF
J: TRBJ2-5; V: TRBV12-3/TRBV12-4; D: NA; size: NA; DNA: TGTGCCAGCAGCTACCCACATCGGGGCGCGAAGACCCAGTACTTC; CDR3: CASSYPHRGAKTQYF
J: TRBJ2-1; V: TRBV4-3; D: NA; size: NA; DNA: TGCGCCAGCAGCCAAGTGGGATACAGGGATGAGCAGTTCTTC; CDR3: CASSQVGYRDEQFF